Following are 17 T cell receptor beta chains from one sample sequenced in a study of neurological immune-mediated disorders. MiXCR, run by TCRdb on the 5' RACE reads, gives a single entry per CDR3 protein. The sample holds 80,000 or so distinct CDR3 sequences, about 9.7% seen once. The sample was PBMCs. The source of these receptors is a man over 45 in good health.

This clonotype was detected ten times or more. The chain joins TRBV5-1 to TRBJ1-4, with 7 bases lining up with TRBD1. The CDR3 runs to 15 residues. CDR1 and CDR2 (germline): SGHRS, YFSETQ. V shed 4 bases, J shed 2 bases, and the junction held 5 bases outside the gene matches. CDR3 nucleotide sequence: TGCGCCAGCAGCGGAATACAGGGGACTAATGAAAAACTGTTTTTT. Translating gives CASSGIQGTNEKLFF.

V is TRBV5-1 and J is TRBJ2-5; D unclear. V lost 1 base, J lost 2 bases, and 6 bases lay in between. The CDR3 runs 13 residues. Germline CDR1 is SGHRS and CDR2 is YFSETQ. The CDR3 is CASSLKSQETQYF. The DNA for the CDR3 is TGCGCCAGCAGCTTGAAATCGCAAGAGACCCAGTACTTC.

The table lists this clonotype with many counts. The chain links TRBV20-1 to TRBJ2-7; maybe TRBD2 (5 bases). The germline V gene encodes CDR1 DFQATT and CDR2 SNEGSKA (reference sequence). Trimming pared 4 bases from V and 7 bases from J, leaving 11 bases between. The CDR3 sequence is 11 residues long. For the CDR3, the DNA is TGCAGTGCTATTCGCGGCGGGGAGCAGTACTTC. This translates into CSAIRGGEQYF.

This clonotype was recorded at least ten times. This rearrangement joins TRBV7-8 to TRBJ1-5, with D tentatively TRBD1 (6 bases). Trimming stripped 5 bases from V and 7 bases from J, with 27 bases between. This CDR3 is built from 18 residues. Germline V gene data show CDR1 as SGHVS and CDR2 as FQNEAQ. This CDR3 reads CASSDGGGNRGQWQPQHF. Written as DNA, the CDR3 is TGTGCCAGCAGCGACGGGGGAGGAAACCGGGGGCAATGGCAGCCCCAGCATTTT.

This clonotype occurred many times. The chain carries TRBV15 and TRBJ2-1; 10 bases are a match to TRBD1. The CDR3 has 16 amino acids. Unmatched junction bases numbered 6, after V lost 0 bases and J lost 7 bases. CDR1 and CDR2 from the germline V gene are LNHNV and YYDKDF (reference sequence). The CDR3 coding sequence is TGTGCCACCAGCAGAGATAAGGGGGACAGGGGTAATGAGCAGTTCTTC. Translating it yields CATSRDKGDRGNEQFF.

Ten or more counts support this clonotype. The gene calls are TRBV10-3 and TRBJ1-3; weak D call: TRBD1 (5 bases). This CDR3 region has 15 residues. V shed 5 bases and J shed 0 bases, with 11 bases lying between them. Germline-derived CDR1 and CDR2 are ENHRY and SYGVKD. This CDR3 reads CAISRDAGSGNTIYF. CDR3 in DNA: TGTGCCATCAGTCGGGACGCAGGCTCTGGAAACACCATATATTTT.

In its sample, this clonotype was seen many times. The V gene is TRBV29-1, the J gene TRBJ2-7; either TRBD1 or TRBD2 may fit D (6 bases each). Germline V CDR1 and CDR2: SQVTM, ANQGSEA. Between the trimmed V and J ends, which lost 4 bases and 6 bases, there was a span of 16 bases. The CDR3 runs to 13 residues. CDR3 DNA: TGCAGCGTTGTGGTTGGGGGGCGCGCCGAGCAGTACTTC. The encoded protein is CSVVVGGRAEQYF.

This clonotype was detected many times. The rearrangement uses TRBV27 and TRBJ2-1; D ambiguous. Germline V lookup: CDR1 MNHEY, CDR2 SMNVEV (reference sequence). Trimming cost V 5 bases and J 6 bases, with 11 bases left between them. This CDR3 is built from 13 residues. For the CDR3, the DNA is TGTGCCAGCAGTCTAGGAAAGGCCAATGAGCAGTTCTTC. It codes for CASSLGKANEQFF.

This clonotype was seen repeatedly, ten times or more. V is TRBV7-9 and J is TRBJ1-5; D uncertain. This CDR3 has 15 residues. CDR1 is SEHNR, CDR2 FQNEAQ, per germline (reference sequence). V was pared by 6 bases and J by 5 bases, with 17 bases between. The CDR3 region is CASSGSGGRDQPQHF. In nucleotides, the CDR3 is TGTGCCAGCAGTGGAAGTGGAGGCCGGGATCAGCCCCAGCATTTT.

This clonotype was observed at least ten times. V gene TRBV20-1 combines with J gene TRBJ2-7; 9 bases fit TRBD1. With 4 bases clipped from V and 1 base from J, the junction kept 5 bases outside the gene matches. The CDR3 extends over 14 amino acids. Germline V gene sequence: CDR1 DFQATT, CDR2 SNEGSKA (reference sequence). The CDR3 is CSAIGTGRSYEQYF. The CDR3 DNA reads as TGCAGTGCTATCGGGACAGGGAGATCCTACGAGCAGTACTTC.

In this sample, this clonotype turned up many times. J is TRBJ2-7 and V is TRBV15; 7 bases line up with TRBD2. Trimming removed 0 bases from V and 2 bases from J; junction bases left unmatched: 10. CDR1 is LNHNV, CDR2 YYDKDF, per germline (reference sequence). The CDR3 runs to 17 residues. For the CDR3, the DNA is TGTGCCACCAGCAGAGATCTGGCCCGGGGGGTAGCCTACGAGCAGTACTTC. Protein product: CATSRDLARGVAYEQYF.

The table lists this clonotype with many counts. The genes are TRBV12-3 or TRBV12-4 and TRBJ2-5; TRBD2 agrees at 8 bases. There are 13 residues in the CDR3. Trimming removed 5 bases from V and 3 bases from J; junction bases left unmatched: 2. CDR3 bases: TGTGCCAGCAGTCAGCGGGAGAAAGAGACCCAGTACTTC. This translates into CASSQREKETQYF.

There are many counts of this clonotype. This sequence joins TRBV6-5 and TRBJ2-2; 14 nucleotides line up with TRBD2. J lost 5 bases, V lost 4 bases, and 12 bases had no gene match. Germline-derived CDR1 and CDR2 are MNHEY and SVGAGI. CDR3 length equals 19 residues. CDR3 bases: TGTGCCAGCAGTTCTGCGGGACTAGCGGGAGACGACGGTACCGGGGAGCTGTTTTTT. Translated, it gives CASSSAGLAGDDGTGELFF.

This clonotype showed up many times. The chain is built from TRBV20-1 and TRBJ2-2; possibly TRBD2 for D (5 bases). V lost 0 bases to trimming and J lost 6 bases, with 14 bases between them. The germline CDR1 and CDR2 sequences are DFQATT and SNEGSKA (reference sequence). The CDR3 contains 15 residues. The CDR3: CSARDHGSGAGELFF. The CDR3 DNA sequence: TGCAGTGCTAGAGATCACGGAAGCGGAGCCGGGGAGCTGTTTTTT.

This clonotype was detected ten times or more. V gene TRBV29-1 combines with J gene TRBJ2-7; the match to TRBD2 covers 9 bases. V shed 4 bases, J shed 7 bases, and the junction held 11 bases outside the gene matches. This CDR3 region has 14 residues. The germline V gene encodes CDR1 SQVTM and CDR2 ANQGSEA. Here the CDR3 DNA reads TGCAGCGTTGGTTCCTTAGCGGGAGTGGGGGAGCAGTACTTC. Encoded protein: CSVGSLAGVGEQYF.

At least ten counts were recorded for this clonotype. The chain couples TRBV7-2 to TRBJ2-2, with 11 bases lining up with TRBD2. Germline V CDR1 and CDR2: SGHTA, FQGNSA. J gave up 7 bases and V 1 base, and 5 bases lay outside the gene matches. This CDR3 region has 16 residues. CDR3 nucleotides: TGTGCCAGCAGCTTAGGACTAGCGGGATTTGTCGGGGAGCTGTTTTTT. The encoded protein is CASSLGLAGFVGELFF. The complete variable domain, with remaining parts taken from reference TRBV7-2 and TRBJ2-2, reads GAGVSQSPSNKVTEKGKDVELRCDPISGHTALYWYRQSLGQGLEFLIYFQGNSAPDKSGLPSDRFSAERTGGSVSTLTIQRTQQEDSAVYLCASSLGLAGFVGELFFGEGSRLTVL.

The chain links TRBV7-2 to TRBJ1-5; D is tentatively TRBD1 or TRBD2 (7 bases each). The assigned J gene may be wrong: the sequence end matches TRBJ2-3 better. The CDR3 runs to 14 residues. Per the germline V gene, CDR1 is SGHTA and CDR2 is FQGNSA. The CDR3 region has the DNA TGTGCCAGCAGCTCACAGGGGAGGGATCAGCCGCAGTATTTT. The encoded protein is CASSSQGRDQPQYF.